The 4 T cell receptor beta chains below come from one sample, sequenced in a study of blood T cells in healthy people across ages. Sample-barcoded 5' priming and a J-beta primer mix drove a second PCR of roughly 6 to 12 cycles. From the 5' RACE reads, TCRdb called clonotypes with MiXCR, one entry per CDR3 protein. The repertoire holds just under 900,000 distinct CDR3 sequences, under 35% seen once, with roughly 17% in the top ten. What was sequenced was blood. These receptors came from a woman older than 75 in good health.

With regard to this clonotype: A much larger clone lies a single base off, so this may be a read error. The rearrangement links TRBV5-1 to TRBJ2-3; 7 positions match TRBD1. Germline V gives CDR1 SGHRS, CDR2 YFSETQ. CDR3 size: 16 residues. The DNA for the CDR3 is TGCGCCAGCAGCATAGACCGACAGGGCGGCACAGATACGCTGTATTTT. The encoded protein is CASSIDRQGGTDTLYF.

This clonotype came up many times. This CDR3 reads CASSLSGTGFGANVLTF. The CDR3 DNA follows: TGCGCCAGCAGCTTGAGCGGGACAGGGTTCGGGGCCAACGTCCTGACTTTC. This chain uses TRBV5-1 with TRBJ2-6, with 9 nucleotides matching TRBD1. With V trimmed by 1 base and J by 4 bases, 6 bases remained unmatched. Germline V gives CDR1 SGHRS, CDR2 YFSETQ. CDR3 length: 17 amino acids.

J is TRBJ2-5 and V is TRBV30; D unresolved. The germline V gene has CDR1 GTSNPN and CDR2 SVGIG (reference sequence). This CDR3 is built from 15 residues. Between the trimmed V and J ends, which lost 2 bases and 1 base, there was a span of 14 bases. CDR3: CAWSPNLKGQETQYF. CDR3 nucleotide sequence: TGTGCCTGGAGTCCGAATCTAAAAGGCCAAGAGACCCAGTACTTC.

Only a few counts were recorded for this clonotype. A read error is possible here, since a much larger clone lies one base away. V gene TRBV6-5 combines with J gene TRBJ2-7; D may correspond to TRBD1 or TRBD2 (5 bases each). CDR3 length: 15 amino acids. Trimming removed 6 bases from V and 0 bases from J, with 15 bases in between. Germline V gene lookup returns CDR1 MNHEY and CDR2 SVGAGI. CDR3 residues: CASRGDGAPSYEQYF. The CDR3, as DNA: TGTGCCAGCAGGGGGGACGGGGCCCCCTCCTACGAGCAGTACTTC.